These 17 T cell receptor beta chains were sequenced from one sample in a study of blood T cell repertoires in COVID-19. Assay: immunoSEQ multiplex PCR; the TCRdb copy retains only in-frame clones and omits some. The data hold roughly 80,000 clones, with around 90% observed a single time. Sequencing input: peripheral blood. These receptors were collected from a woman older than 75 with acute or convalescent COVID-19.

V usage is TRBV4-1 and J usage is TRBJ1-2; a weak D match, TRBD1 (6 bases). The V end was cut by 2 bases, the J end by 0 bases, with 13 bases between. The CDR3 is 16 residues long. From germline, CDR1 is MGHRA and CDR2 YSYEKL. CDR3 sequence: CASSQPSRGSNYGYTF. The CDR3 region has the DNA TGCGCCAGCAGCCAACCTAGCAGGGGCTCTAACTATGGCTACACCTTC.

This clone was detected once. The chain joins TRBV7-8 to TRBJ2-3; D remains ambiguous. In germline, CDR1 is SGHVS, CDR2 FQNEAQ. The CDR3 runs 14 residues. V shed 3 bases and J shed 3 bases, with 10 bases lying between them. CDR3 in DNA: TGTGCCAGCAGCTTTGCAGGAAGTACAGATACGCAGTATTTT. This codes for CASSFAGSTDTQYF.

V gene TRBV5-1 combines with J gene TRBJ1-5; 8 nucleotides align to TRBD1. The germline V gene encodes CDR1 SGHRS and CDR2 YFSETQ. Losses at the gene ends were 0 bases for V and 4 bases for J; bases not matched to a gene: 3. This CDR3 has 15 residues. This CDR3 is CASSLDGTGNQPQHF. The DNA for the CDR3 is TGCGCCAGCAGCTTGGACGGGACAGGAAATCAGCCCCAGCATTTT.

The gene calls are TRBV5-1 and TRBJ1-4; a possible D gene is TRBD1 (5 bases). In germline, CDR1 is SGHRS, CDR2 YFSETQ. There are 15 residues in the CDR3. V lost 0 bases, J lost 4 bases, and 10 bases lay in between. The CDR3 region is CASSLARGNNEKLFF. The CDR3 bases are TGCGCCAGCAGCTTGGCGCGGGGGAATAATGAAAAACTGTTTTTT.

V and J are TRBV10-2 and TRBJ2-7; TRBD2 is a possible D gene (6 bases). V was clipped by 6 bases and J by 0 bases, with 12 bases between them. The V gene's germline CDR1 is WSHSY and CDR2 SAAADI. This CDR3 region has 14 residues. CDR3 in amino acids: CASRIGGSSYEQYF. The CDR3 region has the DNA TGCGCCAGCAGGATAGGAGGGTCCTCCTACGAGCAGTACTTC.

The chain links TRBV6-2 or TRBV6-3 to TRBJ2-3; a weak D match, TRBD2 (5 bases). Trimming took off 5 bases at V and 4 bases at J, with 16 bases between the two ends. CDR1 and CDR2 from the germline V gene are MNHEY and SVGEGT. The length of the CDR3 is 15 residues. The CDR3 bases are TGTGCCAGCAGTCGCGGGCAGCGAGGGCCAGATACGCAGTATTTT. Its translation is CASSRGQRGPDTQYF.

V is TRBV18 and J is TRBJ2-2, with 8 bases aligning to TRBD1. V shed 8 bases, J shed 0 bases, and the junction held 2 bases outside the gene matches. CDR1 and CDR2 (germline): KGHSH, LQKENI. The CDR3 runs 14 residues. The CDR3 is CASADRANTGELFF. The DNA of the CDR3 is TGTGCCAGCGCGGACAGGGCGAACACCGGGGAGCTGTTTTTT.

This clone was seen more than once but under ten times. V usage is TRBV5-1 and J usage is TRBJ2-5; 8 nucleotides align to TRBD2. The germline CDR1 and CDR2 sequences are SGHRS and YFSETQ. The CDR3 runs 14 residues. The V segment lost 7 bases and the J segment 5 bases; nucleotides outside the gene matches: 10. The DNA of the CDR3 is TGCGCCAGCGGTAAAGCGGGAGTCGACGAGACCCAGTACTTC. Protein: CASGKAGVDETQYF.

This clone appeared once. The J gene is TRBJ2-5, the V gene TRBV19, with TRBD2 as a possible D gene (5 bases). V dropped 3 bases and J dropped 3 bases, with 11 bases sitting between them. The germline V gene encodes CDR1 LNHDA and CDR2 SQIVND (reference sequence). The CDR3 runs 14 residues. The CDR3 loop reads CASSMVGVKETQYF. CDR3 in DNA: TGTGCCAGTAGTATGGTGGGAGTTAAAGAGACCCAGTACTTC.

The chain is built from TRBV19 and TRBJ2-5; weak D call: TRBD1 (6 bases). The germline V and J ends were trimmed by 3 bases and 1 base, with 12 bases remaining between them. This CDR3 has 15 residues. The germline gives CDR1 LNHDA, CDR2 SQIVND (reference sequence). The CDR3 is CASSMGRTVQETQYF. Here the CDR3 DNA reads TGTGCCAGTAGTATGGGACGGACAGTCCAAGAGACCCAGTACTTC.

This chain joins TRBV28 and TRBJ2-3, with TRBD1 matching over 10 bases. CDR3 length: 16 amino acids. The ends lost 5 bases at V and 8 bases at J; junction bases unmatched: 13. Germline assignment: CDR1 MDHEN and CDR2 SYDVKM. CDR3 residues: CASSPRGTGVEGTQYF. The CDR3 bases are TGTGCCAGCAGTCCCCGAGGGACAGGGGTTGAAGGTACGCAGTATTTT.

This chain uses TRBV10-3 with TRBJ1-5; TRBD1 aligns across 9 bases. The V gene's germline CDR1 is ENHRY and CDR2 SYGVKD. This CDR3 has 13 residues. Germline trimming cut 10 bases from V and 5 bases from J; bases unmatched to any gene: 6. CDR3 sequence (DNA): TGTGCCACCCAAAGGACAGGGGATCAGCCCCAGCATTTT. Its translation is CATQRTGDQPQHF.

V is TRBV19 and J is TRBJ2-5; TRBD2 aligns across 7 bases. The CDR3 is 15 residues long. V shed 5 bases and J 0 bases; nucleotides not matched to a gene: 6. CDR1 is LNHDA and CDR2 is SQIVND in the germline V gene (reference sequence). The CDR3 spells CASSDSGWYQETQYF. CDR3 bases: TGTGCCAGTAGTGATAGCGGGTGGTACCAAGAGACCCAGTACTTC.

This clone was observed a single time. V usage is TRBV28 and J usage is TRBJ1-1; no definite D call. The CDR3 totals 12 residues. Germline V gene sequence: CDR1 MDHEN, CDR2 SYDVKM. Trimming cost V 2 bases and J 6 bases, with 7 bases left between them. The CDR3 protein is CASSLKGAEAFF. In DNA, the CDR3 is TGTGCCAGCAGTTTAAAGGGAGCTGAAGCTTTCTTT.

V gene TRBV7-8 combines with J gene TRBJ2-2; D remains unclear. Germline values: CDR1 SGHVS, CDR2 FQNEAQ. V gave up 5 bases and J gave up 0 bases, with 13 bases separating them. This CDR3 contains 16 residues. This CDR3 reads CASSPREATNTGELFF. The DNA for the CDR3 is TGTGCCAGCAGCCCCCGAGAGGCTACGAACACCGGGGAGCTGTTTTTT. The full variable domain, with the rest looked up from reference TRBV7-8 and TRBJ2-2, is GAGVSQSPRYKVAKRGQDVALRCDPISGHVSLFWYQQALGQGPEFLTYFQNEAQLDKSGLPSDRFFAERPEGSVSTLKIQRTQQEDSAVYLCASSPREATNTGELFFGEGSRLTVL.

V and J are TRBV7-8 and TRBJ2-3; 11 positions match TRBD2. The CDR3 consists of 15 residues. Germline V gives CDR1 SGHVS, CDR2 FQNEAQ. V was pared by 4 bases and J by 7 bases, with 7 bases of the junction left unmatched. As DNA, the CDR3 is TGTGCCAGCAGCTCTACTAGCGGGAGCCTAAATACGCAGTATTTT. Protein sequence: CASSSTSGSLNTQYF.

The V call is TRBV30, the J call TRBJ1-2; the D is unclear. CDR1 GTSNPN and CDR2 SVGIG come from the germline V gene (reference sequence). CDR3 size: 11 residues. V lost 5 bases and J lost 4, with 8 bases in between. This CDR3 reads CAWDILYGYTF. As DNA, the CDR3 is TGTGCCTGGGACATTCTCTATGGCTACACCTTC.